This TCR beta chain was profiled in a study of blood T cells in healthy people across ages. Study-level findings and limits: When set beside aged donors, long-lived donors presented more naive CD4+ cells and higher diversity.

In its sample, this clonotype was seen a few times. The antigen is undetermined. Combining a sample-barcoded 5' primer with a J-beta primer mix, a second PCR ran for 7 to 11 cycles. Each cDNA molecule, via a template-switch adaptor with 12 random nucleotides, was tagged. TCRdb reanalysed the 5' RACE reads using MiXCR and keeps one entry per CDR3 protein. The sample yields 550,000 to 650,000 distinct CDR3 sequences, roughly 30% seen once. This CDR3 has 15 amino acids. The ends lost 3 bases at V and 6 bases at J; junction bases unmatched: 7. The germline gives CDR1 KGHSY, CDR2 FQNENV. Caucasian individuals from Russia who were healthy and aged about 6 to 100 acted as donors. Peripheral blood samples of around 11 milliliters were drawn from each donor.

This rearrangement joins TRBV16 to TRBJ1-2; 10 bases align to TRBD1. The sequence was collected from a woman older than 75 in good health. Material for sequencing was blood. CDR3 in amino acids: CASSHTSGTGDGYTF. For the CDR3, the DNA is TGTGCCAGCAGCCACACCAGCGGGACAGGGGATGGCTACACCTTC.